A single sample gave rise to the 13 T cell receptor beta chains below, sequenced in a study of blood T cell repertoires in COVID-19 (TCRdb year 2020). Receptor amplification or capture employed the immunoSEQ multiplex PCR assay. TCRdb stores this immuneACCESS table with in-frame sequences only. Part of the clones is absent; in the studies checked, under half of the shortfall reflects unresolved V genes, and no reason is known for the rest. Counted in this sample were roughly 130,000 clones; 80% of them appeared once. Clones ranked in the top ten supply roughly 17% of the sample. Source material: peripheral blood. Receptors originate from a man in his sixties with active or convalescent COVID-19.

The chain joins TRBV7-3 to TRBJ2-3; 8 bases are a match to TRBD2. The germline V gene encodes CDR1 SGHTA and CDR2 FQGTGA. CDR3 length: 13 residues. V trimming: 5 bases; J trimming: 6 bases; junction bases outside the gene matches: 4. The CDR3, as DNA: TGTGCCAGCAGCCGAAGCGGGAGCGATACGCAGTATTTT. The encoded protein is CASSRSGSDTQYF.

V and J are TRBV11-2 and TRBJ2-7; TRBD2 is a possible D gene (6 bases). The CDR3 loop spans 16 amino acids. The ends were cut back, 2 bases at V and 2 bases at J, with 16 bases in the middle. CDR1 is SGHAT and CDR2 is FQNNGV in the germline V gene. CDR3 amino acids: CASSLSSGTGPYEQYF. As DNA, the CDR3 is TGTGCCAGCAGCTTAAGTAGCGGAACGGGCCCCTACGAGCAGTACTTC.

The chain combines TRBV5-6 with TRBJ2-7, with D maybe TRBD2 (5 bases). CDR3 length: 12 residues. CDR1 and CDR2 from the germline V gene are SGHDT and YYEEEE. The V end lost 4 bases, the J end lost 3 bases, and 8 bases lay between the germline ends. CDR3 coding DNA: TGTGCCAGCAGCGTAGACTACTACGAGCAGTACTTC. It encodes CASSVDYYEQYF.

Here the CDR3 DNA reads TGTGCCAGCAGCCAAGGGGGGGGGCAAGAGACCCAGTACTTC. Its protein product is CASSQGGGQETQYF. This chain joins TRBV4-2 and TRBJ2-5, with TRBD2 identical over 7 bases. V lost 1 base and J lost 2; bases outside the gene matches: 1. Germline V gene sequence: CDR1 LGHNA, CDR2 YNFKEQ. The CDR3 extends over 14 amino acids.

This clone came up a few times. The rearrangement links TRBV21-1 to TRBJ2-5; no check of the table's D call, TRBD1, against the DNA was made. TRBV21-1 corresponds to a pseudogene. The CDR3 consists of 17 residues. The CDR3 DNA sequence: TGTGCCAGCAGGGAAAGGACAGGGTTCGAGAATAGGGAGACCCAGTACTTC. It yields the protein CASRERTGFENRETQYF.

This chain uses TRBV4-2 with TRBJ1-3; D possibly corresponds to TRBD1 (6 bases). Trimming took 8 bases from V and 4 from J, leaving 24 bases between them. Germline V gene sequence: CDR1 LGHNA, CDR2 YNFKEQ. This CDR3 has 17 amino acids. DNA of the CDR3: TGTGCCAGCGAGCCGAACACAGGGCGCCGTGTAGGAAACACCATATATTTT. Its protein is CASEPNTGRRVGNTIYF.

This rearrangement joins TRBV5-1 to TRBJ1-1; a weak D match, TRBD1 (5 bases). In germline, CDR1 is SGHRS, CDR2 YFSETQ. Trimming shortened V by 2 bases and J by 4 bases, and 12 bases separated the two germline ends. This CDR3 region has 14 residues. Written as DNA, the CDR3 is TGCGCCAGCAGCTTAAACCGGGGGTTCACTGAAGCTTTCTTT. Translated: CASSLNRGFTEAFF.

This clone appeared once. The chain joins TRBV3-1 (or the pseudogene TRBV3-2) to TRBJ1-2; TRBD1 matches 10 bases. Germline V gene sequence: CDR1 LGHDT, CDR2 YNNKEL (reference sequence). After removal of 3 bases from V and 7 bases from J, the junction contained 8 bases not matched to a gene. The CDR3 consists of 15 residues. CDR3: CASSHGGQGKGGYTF. In DNA form, the CDR3 reads TGTGCCAGCAGCCACGGGGGACAGGGGAAGGGTGGCTACACCTTC.

This sequence joins TRBV7-9 and TRBJ2-7; weak D call: TRBD1 (5 bases). The CDR3 runs to 14 residues. Trimming took 5 bases from V and 0 from J, leaving 11 bases between them. Germline CDR1 SEHNR, CDR2 FQNEAQ (reference sequence). The CDR3 nucleotides are TGTGCCAGCAGCGCACGACAGTCCTCCTACGAGCAGTACTTC. Translation gives CASSARQSSYEQYF.

V and J are TRBV6-5 and TRBJ1-5, with D perhaps TRBD1 (5 bases). This CDR3 is 14 amino acids long. V lost 6 bases, J lost 5 bases, and 14 bases lay in between. Germline values: CDR1 MNHEY, CDR2 SVGAGI. The CDR3 sequence is CASSRDFRDQPQHF. The DNA for the CDR3 is TGTGCCAGCAGCCGGGACTTTAGGGATCAGCCCCAGCATTTT.

The chain recombines TRBV4-1 with TRBJ2-7; possibly TRBD2 for D (6 bases). The V gene's germline CDR1 is MGHRA and CDR2 YSYEKL. The ends were cut back, 4 bases at V and 4 bases at J, with 11 bases in the middle. This CDR3 contains 13 residues. The CDR3 DNA follows: TGCGCCAGCAGCCCCCGGGCGGGATACGAGCAGTACTTC. The encoded protein is CASSPRAGYEQYF.

This sequence joins TRBV10-3 and TRBJ1-6; 9 bases agree with TRBD1. CDR1 and CDR2 (germline): ENHRY, SYGVKD. This CDR3 has 14 residues. V lost 6 bases and J lost 8; bases outside the gene matches: 5. The CDR3 reads CAIRQGAGDSPLHF. CDR3 coding DNA: TGTGCCATCAGACAGGGGGCAGGAGATTCACCCCTCCACTTT.

The chain links TRBV7-9 to TRBJ2-1, with a weak D call TRBD1 (5 bases). V was clipped by 4 bases and J by 9 bases, with 10 bases between them. The CDR3 extends over 12 amino acids. Germline V gene sequence: CDR1 SEHNR, CDR2 FQNEAQ (reference sequence). CDR3: CASSSQGGEQFF. CDR3 bases: TGTGCCAGCAGCTCCCAGGGCGGTGAGCAGTTCTTC.